The TCR beta chain described here comes from a study of blood T cell repertoires in COVID-19. Overall study: From T cells, B-cell-depleted T cells, or PBMCs came the material, which was cDNA or gDNA.

The trim removed 5 bases at V and 5 bases at J, leaving 13 bases unmatched. CDR1 is SEHNR and CDR2 is FQNEAQ in the germline V gene (reference sequence). The CDR3 loop spans 16 amino acids. This clone was seen only a few times. Here immunoSEQ multiplex PCR was the method, and the copy in TCRdb shows in-frame clones only, minus some. The sample has about 310,000 clones, 80% to 90% seen once. J is TRBJ2-7 and V is TRBV7-9, with 9 bases that match TRBD2. This clonotype originated in a young man who had recovered from COVID-19. What was sequenced was PBMCs or T cells enriched from blood (not recorded which). In nucleotides, the CDR3 is TGTGCCAGCAGCCCAAGGGGAGGGCTAGCGGGGCACGAGCAGTACTTC. Encoded protein: CASSPRGGLAGHEQYF.